This TCR beta chain stems from a study of cytomegalovirus exposure and HLA in healthy donors (dated by TCRdb to 2017 to 2019). Background on the whole study: According to an earlier analysis of a few hundred of the donors, some 170 million T cells yielded over 100 million unique TCR beta sequences and 276 Gb of sequence data. HLA typing covered class I and class II loci at four-digit resolution. Of the roughly 400 genotyped donors, 75% to 85% were placed in the genetic ancestry cluster associated with self-reported Caucasian donors. In an earlier analysis of 550 to 700 of the donors, high-throughput TCR beta sequencing was used to judge whether each TCR beta V gene segment behaved as functional or pseudogenic. Across some 400 genotyped donors of the cohort, an average of about 250,000 unique TCR beta nucleotide sequences per donor were sequenced, and 15% to 20% of those sequences were non-productive. In a later analysis, previously published TCR beta repertoires from about 640 donors were re-analyzed and high-resolution HLA genotyping was added so that TCR occurrence patterns could be studied. Genome-wide SNP genotypes for about 65% of the 666 donors were used in a later genetic analysis, which treated that subset as a discovery cohort. Several DR-DQ haplotypes were treated as single units for association and clustering because of strong linkage in the cohort. A separate validation cohort of more than 100 different subjects was used in addition to the 666-subject first cohort. Donor age, sex, ethnicity and CMV serostatus were collected together with the repertoire data. Rather than drawing on any new phenotypic data, the later analysis identified candidate immune exposures from TCR beta sequences and the way those sequences occurred across donors. The number of typed donors differed by locus: about 620-630 for A, B, C, DRB1 and DQB1; some 500 for DQA1; around 580 for DPA1; and around 470 for DPB1. The study combined high-throughput TCR immunosequencing, statistical association of individual TCRs with disease status, and machine learning to predict cytomegalovirus infection status. The T cell repertoires of some 700 subjects were profiled by immunosequencing and related to cytomegalovirus serostatus. The study aimed to test whether signatures of past pathogen exposure could be identified by cataloging public T cell receptors. An early release covering roughly 600 HLA-typed donors comprised roughly 300 gigabases of sequencing data and roughly 85 million unique TCR sequences. All discovery cohort repertoires had been generated on a single sequencing platform.

The protocol used for the library was the immunoSEQ multiplex PCR assay. For the multiplex PCR, a mixture combining 60 forward primers for TCR Vbeta segments and 13 reverse primers for TCR Jbeta segments was used. The CDR3 region of rearranged TCR beta genes was amplified from genomic DNA with a multiplex PCR assay. The amplified TCR beta libraries were sequenced on the Illumina HiSeq System as 87-base-pair reads. The paper's data handling went like this. In a later analysis, tens of millions of unique TCR beta chains were counted across the approximately 670 repertoires, and approximately 9.9 million of these chains were shared by at least two donors. A nearest-neighbor algorithm error-corrected the raw reads and collapsed the reads into unique sequences, merging closely related sequences to remove PCR and sequencing errors. To assign V, D and J gene segments, CDR3 sequences were aligned to IMGT reference sequences. For a sequence to be retained, at least a six-nucleotide match to both a V gene segment and a J gene segment was required. Rearrangements were called productive when the CDR3 lacked stop codons and stayed in frame with V and J; all others were non-productive. Following IMGT convention, CDR3 was defined as the stretch from the second conserved V-encoded cysteine to the conserved J-encoded phenylalanine. The earlier analysis of about 590 of the donors excluded sequences that lacked an unambiguous match to a single V gene segment. An earlier analysis of approximately 590 of the donors called V segments functional above 56.7% productive rearrangements and segregating when the between-donor standard deviation exceeded 5%. A statistical classification framework was built to diagnose cytomegalovirus status from the catalog of TCR beta chain sequences. A later analysis assigned V and J genes by comparing TCR nucleotide sequences with IMGT/GENE-DB human TR gene sequences. Using the TCRdist pipeline, a later analysis assigned CDR3 sequences along with most-parsimonious VDJ recombination scenarios. A later analysis defined each TCR beta chain by its CDR3 amino acid sequence plus V-gene family, and excluded reads lacking a unique V-gene family. In a later analysis, several hundred highly shared, low-generation-probability nucleotide sequences were removed to address suspected cross-contamination and a sequencing artifact. A later analysis calculated a clonal expansion index for each public chain from normalized within-repertoire ranks of inferred template counts. In a later analysis, generation probabilities were computed using a VDJ recombination model fitted to out-of-frame rearrangements, and the results were checked against IGoR. Hypergeometric tests were used in a later analysis to score TCR-TCR, TCR-HLA and TCR-CMV co-occurrence, with a repertoire-size bias correction applied to the TCR pairs. False discovery rates were estimated in a later analysis by permuting HLA or CMV assignments 20 times. A later analysis grouped co-occurring TCRs with DBSCAN, adding TCRdist sequence similarity when clustering within HLA-allele-positive subsets. Co-occurrence clustering excluded repertoires with fewer than 30,000 or more than 120,000 public chains, plus five with anomalous nucleotide sharing. TCRdb re-hosts the immuneACCESS table, in-frame sequences only. Its copies lack some clones; in the studies checked, an unresolved V gene accounts for under half of them, and the cause for the rest is not known. V and J calls and clone size are copied from that table; D and trimming were computed from the DNA. This sample is represented by about 160,000 clones; 65% to 85% of them were singletons. Less than 3% of the sample rests with the top ten.

In total, approximately 690 healthy bone marrow donors made up the cohort. All cohort members were sampled while nominally healthy, although unrecorded immune exposures were likely present. The donor tested CMV seronegative, placing the donor among the 350 to 400 seronegative members of the cohort. A peripheral blood sample was provided by each donor, and peripheral blood mononuclear cells were used for TCR beta sequencing. Genomic DNA was extracted from the blood cell samples with the Qiagen DNeasy Blood Extraction Kit. At the junction V is shortened by 5 bases and J by 5 bases; bases outside the gene matches: 12. Per the germline V gene, SGHTA is the CDR1 and FQGNSA is the CDR2. The CDR3 spans 16 residues, from the cysteine through the phenylalanine. The DNA shown is the 48-base CDR3, in frame from base 1. Overall study results and their limits: An association between a missense DCLRE1C variant and V-gene and J-gene trimming of TCR beta chains was found in a later genetic analysis and replicated in an independent cohort. Because some donors lacked HLA typing at each locus, the association tests relied only on the typed subset. Compared with the roughly 700-donor mean, donors in an Asian-associated ancestry cluster had fewer N-insertions in productive TCRs, according to a later genetic analysis. A further reported finding was that TCR beta sequences accurately predicted the HLA-A and HLA-B alleles for most subjects in the first cohort. The study gave a list of some 150 TCR beta chains associated with cytomegalovirus. At a false discovery rate of 0.05, a later analysis linked approximately 18,000 TCR beta sequences to specific HLA alleles. In an earlier analysis of approximately 590 of the donors, most TCR beta V segments appeared in productive rearrangements about 87% or about 30% of the time, broadly matching IMGT annotations. Some IMGT-functional V segments, including TRBV6-2 and TRBV6-3, could not be told apart with the 87-base-pair reads, so those segments were excluded. According to a later analysis, most CMV-associated TCR beta chains appeared to be HLA-restricted, and the HLA associations seemed to be driven largely by CMV exposure. Roughly 15 rarely observed V segments, including chromosome 9 orphons, were excluded from the earlier analysis of some 590 of the donors because counts were too low. In a later analysis, TCR association rates were found to vary across HLA loci, with the most associated TCRs seen for DRB1 alleles and the fewest for HLA-C alleles. Several of the top co-occurrence clusters appeared to be linked to parvovirus B19, influenza, CMV and Epstein-Barr virus, according to a later analysis. Roughly uniform sequencing depth across donors was assumed in presence/absence analyses, although this assumption may not hold. In this cohort, only TCR beta chains were sequenced, and detectable features were limited by the absence of alpha or paired-chain data. CMV serostatus was the only immune exposure information available for the cohort. In vitro tests confirmed that a few of the cytomegalovirus-associated TCR beta chains recognize cytomegalovirus antigens. The classifier was reported to diagnose cytomegalovirus status with high specificity and sensitivity in both the original cohort and the validation cohort. A cluster of highly shared sequence variants was judged likely to be a technical artifact of the sequencing pipeline. According to the authors, the approach could potentially be generalized to other disease states and immunological phenotypes. Correlated functional status among segregating V segments might reflect linkage disequilibrium, but an unknown experimental factor could not be ruled out. When HLA alleles, especially DR and DQ, strongly co-occurred, TCR associations were difficult to assign to individual alleles. In a later analysis, HLA-associated TCR beta chains were found to be more clonally expanded and to have lower generation probabilities than equally common non-associated chains. Most TCR sequences were seen in very few donors, while some public TCRs were found in many individuals.

With respect to this clone: The target of this receptor is not known. No quality values exist for individual bases; no much larger clone is one base distant.

This clonotype was sampled from a male donor in good health and CMV-seronegative. What was sequenced was PBMCs. The rearrangement joined TRBV7-2 to TRBJ2-5; the central 9 bases match TRBD2. The nucleotide sequence reads TGTGCCAGCAGCCGACCCCTTGCGGGGGGGCCCGAGACCCAGTACTTC. Translated, this is CASSRPLAGGPETQYF.